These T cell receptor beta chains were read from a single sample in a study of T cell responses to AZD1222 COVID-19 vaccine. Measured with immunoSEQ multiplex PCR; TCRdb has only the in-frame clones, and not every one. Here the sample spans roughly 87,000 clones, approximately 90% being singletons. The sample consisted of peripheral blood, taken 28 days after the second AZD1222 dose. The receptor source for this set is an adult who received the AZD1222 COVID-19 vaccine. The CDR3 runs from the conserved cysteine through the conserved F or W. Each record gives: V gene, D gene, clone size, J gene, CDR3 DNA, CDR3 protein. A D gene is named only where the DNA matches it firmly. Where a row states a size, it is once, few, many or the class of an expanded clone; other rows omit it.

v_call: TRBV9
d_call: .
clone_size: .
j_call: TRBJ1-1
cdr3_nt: TGTGCCAGCAGCGTTTGGGGGAACACTGAAGCTTTCTTT
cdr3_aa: CASSVWGNTEAFF

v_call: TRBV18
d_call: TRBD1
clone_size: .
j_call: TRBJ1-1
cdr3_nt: TGTGCCAGCTCATCGACAGGGGTGGGCACTGAAGCTTTCTTT
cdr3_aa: CASSSTGVGTEAFF

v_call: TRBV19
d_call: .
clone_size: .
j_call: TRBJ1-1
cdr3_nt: TGTGCCAGTAGTACCAAGGGCCTCGGGCCTCGGGGAGCTTTCTTT
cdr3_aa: CASSTKGLGPRGAFF

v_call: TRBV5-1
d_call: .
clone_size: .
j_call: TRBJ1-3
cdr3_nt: TGCGCCAGCAGCCTAAACTACAGGGACTCTGGAAACACCATATATTTT
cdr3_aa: CASSLNYRDSGNTIYF

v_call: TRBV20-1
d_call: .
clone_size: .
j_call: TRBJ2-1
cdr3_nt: TGCAGTTGGGGCGGGGATGAGCAGTTCTTC
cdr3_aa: CSWGGDEQFF

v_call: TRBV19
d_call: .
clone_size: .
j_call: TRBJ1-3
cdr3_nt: TGTGCCAGTAGTCCGGGCTTCGGAAACACCATATATTTT
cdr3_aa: CASSPGFGNTIYF

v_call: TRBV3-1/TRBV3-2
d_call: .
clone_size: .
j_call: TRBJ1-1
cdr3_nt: TGTGCCAGCAGCCAGTCATTCGCAGCCTTGGAGAACACTGAAGCTTTCTTT
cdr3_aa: CASSQSFAALENTEAFF

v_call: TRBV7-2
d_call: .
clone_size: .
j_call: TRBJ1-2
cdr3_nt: TGTGCCAGCACCTCGGGGGTAGGGGTTTCGAGTGGCTACACCTTC
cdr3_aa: CASTSGVGVSSGYTF

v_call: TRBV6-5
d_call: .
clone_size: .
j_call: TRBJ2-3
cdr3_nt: TGTGCCAGCAGTTCCCCCCTAGAACTTGAGGGAGATACGCAGTATTTT
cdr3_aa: CASSSPLELEGDTQYF

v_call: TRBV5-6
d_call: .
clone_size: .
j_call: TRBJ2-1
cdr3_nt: TGTGCCAGCAGCTTGCTGACAGGAAAGTTATACAATGAGCAGTTCTTC
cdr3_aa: CASSLLTGKLYNEQFF

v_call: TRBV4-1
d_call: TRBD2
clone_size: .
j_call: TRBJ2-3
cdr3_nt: TGCGCCAGCAGCCAAGATAAGATTAGCGGGGGCACAGATACGCAGTATTTT
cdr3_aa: CASSQDKISGGTDTQYF

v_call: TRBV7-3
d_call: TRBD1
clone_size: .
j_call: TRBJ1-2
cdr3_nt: TGTGCCAGCAGCTTAGGGGACAGGGTAGGGATTTCCTATGGCTACACCTTC
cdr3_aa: CASSLGDRVGISYGYTF

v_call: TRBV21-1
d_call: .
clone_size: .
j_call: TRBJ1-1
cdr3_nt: TGTGCCAGCAGCAATCCGGCAGGGGCTGTTTTAGCTTTCTTT
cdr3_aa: CASSNPAGAVLAFF

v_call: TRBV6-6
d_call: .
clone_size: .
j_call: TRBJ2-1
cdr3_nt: TGTGCCAGCAGTCTAAATTACAATGAGCAGTTCTTC
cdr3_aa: CASSLNYNEQFF

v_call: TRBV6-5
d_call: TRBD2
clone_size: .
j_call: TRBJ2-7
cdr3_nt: TGTGCCAGCAGTTGGGGACTAGCGGGGGGTTCCTACGAGCAGTACTTC
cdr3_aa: CASSWGLAGGSYEQYF

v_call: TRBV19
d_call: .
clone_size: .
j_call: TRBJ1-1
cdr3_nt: TGTGCCAGTTGTAACAGGGACAACACTGAAGCTTTCTTT
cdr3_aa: CASCNRDNTEAFF

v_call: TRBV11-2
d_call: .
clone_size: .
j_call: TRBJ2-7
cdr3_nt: TGTGCCAGCAGCTTAGATAGCAACTACGAGCAGTACTTC
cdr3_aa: CASSLDSNYEQYF

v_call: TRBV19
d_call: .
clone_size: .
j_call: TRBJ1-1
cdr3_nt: TGTGCCAGTATGTTGCGACAGTTGAACACTGAAGCTTTCTTT
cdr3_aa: CASMLRQLNTEAFF

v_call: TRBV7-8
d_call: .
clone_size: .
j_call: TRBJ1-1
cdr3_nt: TGTGCCAGCAGCTTAGTTAGGGGCAACACTGAAGCTTTCTTT
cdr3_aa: CASSLVRGNTEAFF

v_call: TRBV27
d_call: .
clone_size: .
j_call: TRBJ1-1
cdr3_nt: TGTGCCAGCAGTTTAGCCGGGGTTTTGGACACTGAAGCTTTCTTT
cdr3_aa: CASSLAGVLDTEAFF

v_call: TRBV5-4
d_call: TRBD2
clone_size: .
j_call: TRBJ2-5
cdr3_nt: TGTGCCAGCCGTTACAAAGACGGGGGGGAGACCCAGTACTTC
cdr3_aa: CASRYKDGGETQYF

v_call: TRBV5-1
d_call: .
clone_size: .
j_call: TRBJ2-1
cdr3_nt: TGCGCCAGCAGCTCGCAGTTCAATGAGCAGTTCTTC
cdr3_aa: CASSSQFNEQFF

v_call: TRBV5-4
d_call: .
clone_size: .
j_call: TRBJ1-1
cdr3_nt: TGTGCCAGCAGCTTGAACACTGAAGCTTTCTTT
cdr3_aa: CASSLNTEAFF

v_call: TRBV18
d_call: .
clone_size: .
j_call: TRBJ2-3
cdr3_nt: TGTGCCAGCTCACCAACTGGCCCAGATACGCAGTATTTT
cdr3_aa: CASSPTGPDTQYF

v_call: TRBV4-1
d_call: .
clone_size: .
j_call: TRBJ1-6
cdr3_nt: TGCGCCAGCAGCCAAGGGACTTTTCGGAATTCACCCCTCCACTTT
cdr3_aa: CASSQGTFRNSPLHF

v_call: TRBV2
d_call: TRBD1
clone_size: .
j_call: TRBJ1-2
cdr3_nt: TGTGCCAGCAACTGGGACAGAAAAATGAACTATGGCTACACCTTC
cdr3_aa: CASNWDRKMNYGYTF

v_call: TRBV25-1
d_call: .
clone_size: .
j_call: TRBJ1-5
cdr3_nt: TGTGCCAGCAGTGGAGGACGGGGAATCAATCAGCCCCAGCATTTT
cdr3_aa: CASSGGRGINQPQHF

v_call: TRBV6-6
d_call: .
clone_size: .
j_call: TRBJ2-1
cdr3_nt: TGTGCCAGCAGTCCCCGTCGAGACAATGAGCAGTTCTTC
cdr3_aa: CASSPRRDNEQFF

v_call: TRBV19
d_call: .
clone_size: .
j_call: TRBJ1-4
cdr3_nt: TGTGCCAGTCGAGTCAGGGGCGATGAAAAACTGTTTTTT
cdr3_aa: CASRVRGDEKLFF

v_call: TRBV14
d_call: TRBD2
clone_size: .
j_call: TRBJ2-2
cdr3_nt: TGTGCCAGCAGCCAAGGCGTCCAGCGGGGGGTTACGAACACCGGGGAGCTGTTTTTT
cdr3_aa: CASSQGVQRGVTNTGELFF

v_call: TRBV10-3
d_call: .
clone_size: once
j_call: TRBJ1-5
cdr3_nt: TGTGCCATCAGCCGGGACCTCAATCAGCCCCAGCATTTT
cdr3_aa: CAISRDLNQPQHF

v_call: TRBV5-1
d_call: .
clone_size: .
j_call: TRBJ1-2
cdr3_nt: TGCGCCAGCAGCTTGTTCGGGGAATACGGCTACACCTTC
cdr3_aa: CASSLFGEYGYTF

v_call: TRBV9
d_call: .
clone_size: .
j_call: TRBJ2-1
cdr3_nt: TGTGCCAGCAGCATCTCGCAGGGAAAAACTCGGGCCAATGAGCAGTTCTTC
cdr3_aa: CASSISQGKTRANEQFF

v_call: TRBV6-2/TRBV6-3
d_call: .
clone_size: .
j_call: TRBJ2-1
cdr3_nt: TGTGCCAGCAGTTATGGGGGAAATGAGCAGTTCTTC
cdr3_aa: CASSYGGNEQFF

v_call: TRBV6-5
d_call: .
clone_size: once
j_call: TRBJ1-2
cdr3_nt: TGTGCCAGCAGCCTGGAAGGTCCAGGCTATGGCTACACCTTC
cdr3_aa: CASSLEGPGYGYTF

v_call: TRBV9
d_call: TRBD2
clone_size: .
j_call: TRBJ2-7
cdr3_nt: TGTGCCAGCAGCGCAACCAGGACTAGCGGCCCCAACTACGAGCAGTACTTC
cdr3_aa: CASSATRTSGPNYEQYF

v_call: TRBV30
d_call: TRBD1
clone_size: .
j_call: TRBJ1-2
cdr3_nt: TGTGCCTGGAGTGTGACACGACAGGGATTGAGTGGCTACACCTTC
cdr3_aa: CAWSVTRQGLSGYTF

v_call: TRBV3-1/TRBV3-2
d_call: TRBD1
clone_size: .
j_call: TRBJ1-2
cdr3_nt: TGTGCCAGCAGCCAAGGGAAGGGACAGCGAGCTTACTACTATGGCTACACCTTC
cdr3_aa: CASSQGKGQRAYYYGYTF

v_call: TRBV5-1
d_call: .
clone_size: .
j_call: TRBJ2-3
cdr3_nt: TGCGCCAGCAGCTTGGGCGGGGACACAGATACGCAGTATTTT
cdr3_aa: CASSLGGDTDTQYF

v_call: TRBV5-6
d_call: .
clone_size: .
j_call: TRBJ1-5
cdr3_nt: TGTGCCAGCAGCTTGGTTCGTAGCAATCAGCCCCAGCATTTT
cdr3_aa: CASSLVRSNQPQHF

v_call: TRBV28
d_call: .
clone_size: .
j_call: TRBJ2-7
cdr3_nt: TGTGCCAGCAGCCCGGACGGGGACGAGCAGTACTTC
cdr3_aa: CASSPDGDEQYF

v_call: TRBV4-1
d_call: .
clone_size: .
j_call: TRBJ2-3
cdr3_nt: TGCGCCAGCAGCCAAACGCAGGGGACAGATACGCAGTATTTT
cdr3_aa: CASSQTQGTDTQYF

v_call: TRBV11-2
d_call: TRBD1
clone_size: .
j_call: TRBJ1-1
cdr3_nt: TGTGCCAGCAGCTTATTGGGACAGAAAGAGGGGAGCACTGAAGCTTTCTTT
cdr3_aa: CASSLLGQKEGSTEAFF

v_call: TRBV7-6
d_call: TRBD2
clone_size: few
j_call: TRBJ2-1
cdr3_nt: TGTGCCAGCAGCTTAGACCGTAGCGGGGGAGACAATGAGCAGTTCTTC
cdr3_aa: CASSLDRSGGDNEQFF

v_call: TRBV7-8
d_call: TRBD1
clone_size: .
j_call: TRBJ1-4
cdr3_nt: TGTGCCAGCAGCAGGGGGCGGGAAAAACTGTTTTTT
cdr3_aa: CASSRGREKLFF

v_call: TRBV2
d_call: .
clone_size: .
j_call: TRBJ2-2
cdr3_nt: TGTGCCAGCAGTGTCAGGGCTAACACCGGGGAGCTGTTTTTT
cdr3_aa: CASSVRANTGELFF

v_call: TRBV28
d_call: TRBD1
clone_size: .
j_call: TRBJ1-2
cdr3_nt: TGTGCCAGCAGTTCGGTTAGGACAGGGGGCGTTGGCTACACCTTC
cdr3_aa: CASSSVRTGGVGYTF

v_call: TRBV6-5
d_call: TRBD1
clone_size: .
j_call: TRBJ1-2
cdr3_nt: TGTGCCAGCAGTTATGGGACAGGGGACACCTATGGCTACACCTTC
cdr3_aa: CASSYGTGDTYGYTF